This is a list of T cell receptor beta chains from one sample in a study of CD8 T cells in ankylosing spondylitis. One entry per CDR3 protein results from TCRdb running MiXCR on the 5' RACE reads. The sample yields some 220,000 distinct CDR3 sequences, over 9.5% seen once. The sample was blood, either unsorted or a sorted T cell fraction (not recorded which). Receptors originate from a male donor with ankylosing spondylitis or in good health (not recorded which). CDR3s include the opening cysteine and the closing phenylalanine or tryptophan. The D gene is left open where the match is weak.

j_call: TRBJ2-5; v_call: TRBV7-8; d_call: NA; cdr3_aa: CAGSLVLIQETQYF
j_call: TRBJ2-1; v_call: TRBV2; d_call: NA; cdr3_aa: CASLAADSYNEQFF
j_call: TRBJ1-6; v_call: TRBV12-3/TRBV12-4; d_call: NA; cdr3_aa: CASSRSASPNSPLHF
j_call: TRBJ2-4; v_call: TRBV5-1; d_call: TRBD2; cdr3_aa: CASSFESGGDIQYF
j_call: TRBJ2-1; v_call: TRBV5-4; d_call: TRBD1; cdr3_aa: CASSGRGTGVNEQFF
j_call: TRBJ2-1; v_call: TRBV29-1; d_call: NA; cdr3_aa: CSVYRALARGVNEQFF
j_call: TRBJ1-2; v_call: TRBV5-4; d_call: TRBD1; cdr3_aa: CASSLAGQPRTNYGYTF
j_call: TRBJ1-2; v_call: TRBV12-3/TRBV12-4; d_call: NA; cdr3_aa: CASRWARGYGYTF
j_call: TRBJ2-5; v_call: TRBV20-1; d_call: NA; cdr3_aa: CSALTSGVWETQYF
j_call: TRBJ2-3; v_call: TRBV11-2; d_call: NA; cdr3_aa: CASSLLVGASTDTQYF
j_call: TRBJ2-5; v_call: TRBV20-1; d_call: NA; cdr3_aa: CSAKRETQYF
j_call: TRBJ2-3; v_call: TRBV7-9; d_call: TRBD2; cdr3_aa: CASSSAGGNTDTQYF
j_call: TRBJ2-2; v_call: TRBV27; d_call: NA; cdr3_aa: CASRTREAGELFF
j_call: TRBJ2-2; v_call: TRBV10-2; d_call: TRBD1; cdr3_aa: CASRGDSSDGELFF
j_call: TRBJ2-5; v_call: TRBV15; d_call: NA; cdr3_aa: CATSRDSETQYF
j_call: TRBJ2-5; v_call: TRBV2; d_call: NA; cdr3_aa: CASSGVGAETQYF
j_call: TRBJ2-7; v_call: TRBV7-9; d_call: NA; cdr3_aa: CASSFATYEQYF
j_call: TRBJ2-7; v_call: TRBV6-5; d_call: TRBD1; cdr3_aa: CASSSQTGGYEQYF
j_call: TRBJ2-1; v_call: TRBV12-5; d_call: TRBD2; cdr3_aa: CASGLPTLAGAVNEQFF
j_call: TRBJ1-1; v_call: TRBV20-1; d_call: TRBD1; cdr3_aa: CSAPGQGRTEAFF
j_call: TRBJ2-7; v_call: TRBV2; d_call: NA; cdr3_aa: CASSRDGPKNEQYF
j_call: TRBJ1-4; v_call: TRBV4-2; d_call: TRBD1; cdr3_aa: CASSQSGQGAKGEKLFF
j_call: TRBJ2-7; v_call: TRBV14; d_call: NA; cdr3_aa: CASSQELPHEQYF
j_call: TRBJ2-3; v_call: TRBV2; d_call: NA; cdr3_aa: CASSDAGVTDTQYF
j_call: TRBJ1-1; v_call: TRBV6-6; d_call: NA; cdr3_aa: CASSLERIEAFF
j_call: TRBJ2-2; v_call: TRBV7-7; d_call: TRBD1; cdr3_aa: CASSLRTGGPGELFF
j_call: TRBJ2-3; v_call: TRBV24-1; d_call: NA; cdr3_aa: CATSDPGRTDTQYF
j_call: TRBJ1-1; v_call: TRBV12-3/TRBV12-4; d_call: TRBD1; cdr3_aa: CASSRRTGTTEAFF
j_call: TRBJ2-7; v_call: TRBV7-9; d_call: TRBD2; cdr3_aa: CASSLAGTSDEQYF
j_call: TRBJ2-3; v_call: TRBV5-1; d_call: NA; cdr3_aa: CASSLWSGSDTQYF
j_call: TRBJ2-3; v_call: TRBV5-1; d_call: TRBD1; cdr3_aa: CASSSGTGDDTQYF
j_call: TRBJ1-6; v_call: TRBV3-1; d_call: NA; cdr3_aa: CASSASNRGSSYNSPLHF
j_call: TRBJ1-1; v_call: TRBV14; d_call: NA; cdr3_aa: CASSRSGFALGMNTEAFF